These T cell receptor beta chains were read from a single sample in a study of radiation and T cells in renal cell carcinoma. The protocol was immunoSEQ multiplex PCR, while the TCRdb copy is restricted to in-frame clones and leaves out a portion. The sample carries some 150,000 clones, around nine tenths recorded once. The source material was blood, sampled from a patient whose treatment included radiotherapy and nephrectomy. The receptors here all came from a woman between 50 and 59 years old with renal cell carcinoma. Both conserved end residues are part of each CDR3.

CDR3aa	len	v_gene	j_gene
CASSQEGSRGTEAFF	15	TRBV4-3	TRBJ1-1
CASSPTSGATGELFF	15	TRBV27	TRBJ2-2
CASTETRQYSYEQYF	15	TRBV6-1	TRBJ2-7
CASSARGQGRYPEAFF	16	TRBV9	TRBJ1-1
CSALGAGSGSPLHF	14	TRBV29-1	TRBJ1-6
CASSLGTGREGIATEAFF	18	TRBV4-1	TRBJ1-1
CASSVQGAGTGELFF	15	TRBV9	TRBJ2-2
CASAGTDQETQYF	13	TRBV25-1	TRBJ2-5
CASMQGNQPQHF	12	TRBV28	TRBJ1-5
CASSLGGGEQYF	12	TRBV11-2	TRBJ2-7
CASSLYQGAYEQYF	14	TRBV7-9	TRBJ2-7
CASSLSLTYTGELFF	15	TRBV5-6	TRBJ2-2
CASSVELAGGKIDF	14	TRBV9	TRBJ2-5
CASGWAAPYF	10	TRBV2	TRBJ2-5
CASRGTVTTDTQYF	14	TRBV5-1	TRBJ2-3
CASSQDSQGTQYF	13	TRBV7-2	TRBJ2-3
CASSAGAGELFF	12	TRBV9	TRBJ2-2
CASSPRQGPLFIAFF	15	TRBV28	TRBJ1-1
CASRGQLNTEAFF	13	TRBV2	TRBJ1-1
CSAFRTELQYF	11	TRBV20-1	TRBJ2-7
CASSLNFGDGGYTF	14	TRBV11-2	TRBJ1-2
CASSSGTGGYEQYF	14	TRBV19	TRBJ2-7
CASSDSDGGVNTGELFF	17	TRBV10-1	TRBJ2-2
CASSVAGDTDTQYF	14	TRBV19	TRBJ2-3
CSVTLAGGGYTF	12	TRBV29-1	TRBJ1-2
CASSVSQGRQGSNEQFF	17	TRBV9	TRBJ2-1
CAWSAQGGGSPLHF	14	TRBV30	TRBJ1-6
CASSRDVETQYF	12	TRBV5-1	TRBJ2-5
CASSLLPGGTAPYEQYF	17	TRBV27	TRBJ2-7
CASSWDRANGYTF	13	TRBV7-2	TRBJ1-2
CASTSGRVNYGYTF	14	TRBV19	TRBJ1-2
CASSPRLGEKGTYEQYF	17	TRBV5-5	TRBJ2-7
CASSLAGTNTGELFF	15	TRBV5-1	TRBJ2-2